This entry concerns a single TCR beta chain. The antigen remains undetermined. The sample comes from a study of cytomegalovirus exposure and HLA in healthy donors. About the research overall: The approximately 700 first-cohort repertoires shared a platform with the approximately 120 validation repertoires, as reported in a later analysis. Overall study results and limits: Cytomegalovirus-associated TCR beta chains were listed, numbering approximately 150. For most TCR sequences rarity was the rule, although some public TCRs occurred in many donors.

V lost 3 bases, J lost 6 bases, and 5 bases stayed unmatched. CDR1 and CDR2 from the germline V gene are MDHEN and SYDVKM. The CDR3 is 13 amino acids. TCRdb's copy holds only in-frame clones and misses some; the assay was immunoSEQ multiplex PCR. Here the sample spans roughly 140,000 clones, 85% to 90% being singletons. V usage is TRBV28 and J usage is TRBJ2-7; 7 bases agree with TRBD2. Source material: PBMCs. The receptor was isolated from a woman under 30 in good health and CMV-seropositive. The CDR3 nucleotides read TGTGCCAGCAGTTTCCAAATAGCGGGCGAGCAGTACTTC. The encoded protein is CASSFQIAGEQYF.